The text below deals with one TCR beta chain. Its specificity is not known. Among the 90 to 150 subjects of the validation cohort, separate from the roughly 600-subject first cohort, were the donors. The data are from a study of cytomegalovirus exposure and HLA in healthy donors. General study points: Cytomegalovirus association was assigned to approximately 160 TCR beta chains.

The V end was cut by 11 bases, the J end by 0 bases, with 26 bases between. This CDR3 has 19 amino acids. Germline V gene sequence: CDR1 MDHEN, CDR2 SYDVKM. Clones were read by immunoSEQ multiplex PCR, and TCRdb kept only the in-frame ones, dropping some. The table has 100,000 to 120,000 clones, about 88% seen once. The receptor's source is a woman between 18 and 29 years old in good health and CMV-seropositive. Sequenced sample: PBMCs. The chain uses TRBV28 and TRBJ1-6, with D hard to call. In DNA, the CDR3 is TGTGCCCATGGAACTCGGGCGGTCGGAGGGAGCTCCTATAATTCACCCCTCCACTTT. It specifies CAHGTRAVGGSSYNSPLHF.